The rows below give T cell receptor beta chains drawn from one sample of a study of blood T cells in healthy people across ages. Each CDR3 protein is one row after TCRdb ran MiXCR on the 5' RACE reads. The sample holds 790,000 or so distinct CDR3 sequences; approximately 53% are singletons and the top ten take around a quarter. The sample was blood. These receptor sequences come from a man in his forties in good health. CDR3s include the opening cysteine and the closing phenylalanine or tryptophan. D genes are given only for firm matches. Where a row states a size, it is once, few, many or the class of an expanded clone; other rows omit it.

>few|TRBV12-3/TRBV12-4|.|12|TRBJ2-3
TGTGCCAGCAGTTACACCACAGATACGCAGTATTTT
CASSYTTDTQYF
>.|TRBV9|.|16|TRBJ2-1
TGTGCCAGCAGCGCACCACCAGGGGGGACAAACAATGAGCAGTTCTTC
CASSAPPGGTNNEQFF
>.|TRBV7-3|.|13|TRBJ1-5
TGTGCCAGCAGCTTGAATGCTGGGCAGCCCCAGCATTTT
CASSLNAGQPQHF
>few|TRBV7-9|.|14|TRBJ2-7
TGTGCCAGCAGCAAATTGGGCCGTGATTACGAGCAGTACTTC
CASSKLGRDYEQYF
>.|TRBV6-2/TRBV6-3|TRBD1|18|TRBJ1-5
TGTGCCAGCAGTTACGACACCGGGACAGGGGACCTCAATCAGCCCCAGCATTTT
CASSYDTGTGDLNQPQHF
>.|TRBV9|.|14|TRBJ2-5
TGTGCTAGCAGCGTAGAGGAGTACCAAGAGACCCAGTACTTC
CASSVEEYQETQYF
>few|TRBV6-5|TRBD1|15|TRBJ1-2
TGTGCCAGCAGTCAACCCGGGACAGGGAACTATGGCTACACCTTC
CASSQPGTGNYGYTF
>many|TRBV9|.|15|TRBJ2-2
TGTGCCAGCAGCGTAGGGACCTCGCCCACCGGGGAGCTGTTTTTT
CASSVGTSPTGELFF
>.|TRBV12-3/TRBV12-4|.|15|TRBJ2-7
TGTGCCAGCAGTTTAGCAACCCGGTCGCCCTACGAGCAGTACTTC
CASSLATRSPYEQYF
>.|TRBV10-3|TRBD2|18|TRBJ2-7
TGTGCCATCAGTTCGGGACTAGCGGGACCGAGCTCCTACAATGAGCAGTACTTC
CAISSGLAGPSSYNEQYF
>.|TRBV28|.|14|TRBJ2-7
TGTGCCAGCAGCCCGTCAGCCCGAGCGGGCGAGCAGTACTTC
CASSPSARAGEQYF
>few|TRBV6-2/TRBV6-3|.|13|TRBJ2-2
TGTGCCAGCAGTTTCCGTCGTACCGGGGAGCTGTTTTTT
CASSFRRTGELFF
>few|TRBV2|TRBD2|16|TRBJ2-5
TGTGCCAGCAGCTTTACTAGCGGTTATTCGGGGGAGACCCAGTACTTC
CASSFTSGYSGETQYF
>.|TRBV20-1|TRBD1|15|TRBJ2-7
TGCAGTGCTAGGGGGGACAGGATTAGCTCCTACGAGCAGTACTTC
CSARGDRISSYEQYF
>once|TRBV11-2|.|15|TRBJ1-2
TGTGCCAGCAGCAACATAGGTTTGGGGCACTATGGCTACACCTTC
CASSNIGLGHYGYTF
>.|TRBV29-1|.|14|TRBJ2-3
TGCAGCGTTGATAGTGGCAGCTTCACAGATACGCAGTATTTT
CSVDSGSFTDTQYF
>.|TRBV5-1|.|13|TRBJ1-1
TGCGCCAGCAGGAGTAGGGGAGGTACTGAAGCTTTCTTT
CASRSRGGTEAFF
>.|TRBV28|.|16|TRBJ2-5
TGTGCCAGCAGTTTTCAACCCCCGTCAGCCCAAGAGACCCAGTACTTC
CASSFQPPSAQETQYF
>.|TRBV18|.|15|TRBJ1-2
TGTGCTAGCTCACCAGAGGCGGGGGGTGAATATGGCTACACCTTC
CASSPEAGGEYGYTF
>.|TRBV4-2|.|18|TRBJ1-4
TGTGCCAGCAGCCAAGATAAGGGTGGCGTCTATGGTATTGAAAAACTGTTTTTT
CASSQDKGGVYGIEKLFF
>.|TRBV18|TRBD2|17|TRBJ2-2
TGTGCCAGCTCACACGATCAGCTAGCGGGGCACACCGGGGAGCTGTTTTTT
CASSHDQLAGHTGELFF
>.|TRBV6-2/TRBV6-3|.|14|TRBJ2-3
TGTGCCAGCAAAATCGGGGGTTCCAAGGATACGCAGTATTTT
CASKIGGSKDTQYF
>.|TRBV21-1|.|15|TRBJ1-5
TGTGCCGTTCACGGTTTCGGGGTTTGTATGCAGCCCCAGCATTTT
CAVHGFGVCMQPQHF
>.|TRBV12-3/TRBV12-4|.|14|TRBJ2-1
TGTGCCAGCACCCAACCCGGGCCGAGCAATGAGCAGTTCTTC
CASTQPGPSNEQFF
>few|TRBV29-1|.|13|TRBJ2-4
TGCAGCGTTGAGGCACCTCCCAAAAACATTCAGTACTTC
CSVEAPPKNIQYF
>.|TRBV27|.|12|TRBJ2-7
TGTGCCGTGGGGCAGGCGATGAACGAGCAGTACTTC
CAVGQAMNEQYF
>.|TRBV29-1|.|13|TRBJ1-2
TGCAGCGTTGACCTGGGCAGGGCGGATGGCTACACCTTC
CSVDLGRADGYTF
>.|TRBV28|TRBD1|16|TRBJ1-2
TGTGCCAGCAGTTTAAGCGGGACAGGATCTAACTATGGCTACACCTTC
CASSLSGTGSNYGYTF
>.|TRBV28|.|12|TRBJ1-2
TGTGCCAGCACCGCCGGGCTCTATGGCTACACCTTC
CASTAGLYGYTF
>.|TRBV10-3|.|12|TRBJ2-5
TGTGCCATCAGTGAGTCCAGCAGTACCCAGTACTTC
CAISESSSTQYF
>.|TRBV24-1|.|14|TRBJ2-1
TGTGCCACCAGTGGGTACCGTCTGGACAATGAGCAGTTCTTC
CATSGYRLDNEQFF
>.|TRBV7-6|TRBD2|14|TRBJ2-3
TGTACCAGCAGCCGGCGGGAGGTTGCAGATACGCAGTATTTT
CTSSRREVADTQYF
>.|TRBV7-3|TRBD2|15|TRBJ2-3
TGTGCCAGCAGCTCAACTAGCGGGAGTGGAGATACGCAGTATTTT
CASSSTSGSGDTQYF
>few|TRBV7-3|.|12|TRBJ2-2
TGTGCCAGCAGCCCCCCCACCGGGGAGCTGTTTTTT
CASSPPTGELFF
>.|TRBV11-2|.|15|TRBJ1-2
TGTGCCAGCAGCTTAGGGTCAGGGGATGGAGATGGCTACACCTTC
CASSLGSGDGDGYTF
>few|TRBV29-1|.|15|TRBJ1-1
TGCAGCGTTGAAAGGGGCCCTAATGTAAACACTGAAGCTTTCTTT
CSVERGPNVNTEAFF
>.|TRBV6-1|.|13|TRBJ1-5
TGTGCCAGCAGCGGTCGGGACTTTCAGCCCCAGCATTTT
CASSGRDFQPQHF
>.|TRBV7-9|TRBD2|18|TRBJ2-5
TGTGCCAGCAGCTTGACTCCTATCGGGAGGGCTCGCCAAGAGACCCAGTACTTC
CASSLTPIGRARQETQYF
>.|TRBV7-2|.|15|TRBJ2-7
TGTGCCAGCAGCTCCACCCCGGGCTCGGTCTACGAGCAGTACTTC
CASSSTPGSVYEQYF
>once|TRBV27|.|16|TRBJ2-3
TGTGCCAGCAGTTTGACTAACGTGGGTCACGCAGATACGCAGTATTTT
CASSLTNVGHADTQYF
>.|TRBV15|.|16|TRBJ2-1
TGTGCCACCAGCACCCGGACCGGGGGAATTTACAATGAGCAGTTCTTC
CATSTRTGGIYNEQFF